One TCR beta chain is described in this entry. This clone was seen just once. No cognate antigen has been identified for it. Nothing much larger sits one base from this clone, and base qualities are not available. This entry belongs to a study of blood T cell repertoires in COVID-19 (TCRdb year 2020). Describing the broader study: The collaborator samples originated in the United States, Italy and Spain and spanned the acute and convalescent phases of COVID-19. Deeply sampled blood TCRbeta repertoires from subjects exposed to, actively infected with, or recovered from COVID-19 were included in the dataset. The repertoires were released in a freely available public database meant as a resource for research on the immune response to SARS-CoV-2. The material from the prospective study consisted of cDNA or gDNA derived from T cells, B-cell-depleted T cells, or PBMCs. Samples were obtained from the ongoing ImmuneRACE study (first 160 participants) and from 1,254 subjects provided by 6 global collaborators. A de-identified subject ID, COVID-19 status, age in years and sex were almost always included in the sample metadata. Where HLA class I and class II types were available, the types were taken from metadata supplied by the sample provider, not from assay-based typing. What the study reported, not specific to this receptor: How much clinical and demographic metadata was included differed by source and by participant, and the metadata was provided uncurated.

A second Seattle source provided samples from volunteer blood donors who had recovered from COVID-19. Whole blood was collected in K2EDTA tubes by collaborating institutions according to the institutions' own protocols. For TCRbeta analysis, collaborators shipped samples in one of three forms: frozen whole blood, isolated PBMCs, or DNA extracted from either of those sample types. CDR1 KGHSH and CDR2 LQKENI were looked up in the germline V gene. Inclusive of the bounding cysteine and phenylalanine, the CDR3 is 13 residues long. Of the read, only the CDR3 DNA is kept; its 39 bases are in frame from base 1. V is cut by 1 base and J by 7 bases, and the space between the germline ends is 10 bases. The immunoSEQ Assay, a bias-controlled multiplex PCR, was used to amplify TCRbeta CDR3 regions from genomic DNA. Per the original workflow: Within the assay, amplification of reference gene primers was used to estimate how many nucleated cells each sample contained. Sequence reads were collapsed and filtered to measure the absolute abundance of every unique TCRbeta CDR3 rearrangement. Productive Simpson clonality was computed per sample as the square root of Simpson's diversity index over productive rearrangements. What TCRdb holds here is the immuneACCESS table cut down to in-frame rearrangements. Part of the clones is not present; checked against another copy, under half of the missing clones reflect an unresolved V gene, and the others are unexplained. V and J calls plus clone size are reproduced from that table; the DNA served to infer D and trimming. The sample table records a few hundred thousand clones; roughly 90% of these occur just once. Roughly 6.7% of the sample rests with the top ten.

This chain joins TRBV18 to TRBJ2-5; TRBD2 might be the D gene, on 5 matching bases. Sequencing was done on a sample of peripheral blood. The clonotype originates from a young man who had recovered from COVID-19. The CDR3 region: CASSPRGEMTQYF. The DNA sequence follows: TGTGCCAGCTCACCACGGGGAGAGATGACCCAGTACTTC.